This T cell receptor beta chain was sequenced in a study of blood T cell repertoires in COVID-19. Overall study: Spain, Italy and the United States supplied samples that represented acute and convalescent COVID-19. Nucleic acid was either cDNA or gDNA, and it came from T cells, B-cell-depleted T cells, or PBMCs.

This clone was seen just once. There are 18 residues in the CDR3. The germline CDR1 and CDR2 sequences are MGHRA and YSYEKL. V shed 2 bases and J shed 3 bases, with 19 bases lying between them. TCRdb keeps only in-frame clones here, not all; method: immunoSEQ multiplex PCR. The table lists fewer than 250,000 clones, about 83% of them singletons. This receptor was identified in a human donor in a cohort sampled during active COVID-19. Sequenced: peripheral blood. This chain links TRBV4-1 with TRBJ1-4; D possibly corresponds to TRBD1 (5 bases). DNA for the CDR3: TGCGCCAGCAGCCAACCCGGCCGAGTCAGGGTCCCTAATGAAAAACTGTTTTTT. Protein sequence: CASSQPGRVRVPNEKLFF.